The present T cell receptor beta chain was sequenced within a study of blood T cell repertoires in COVID-19. Overall study: The United States, Italy and Spain supplied acute and convalescent COVID-19 samples. PBMCs, B-cell-depleted T cells, or T cells provided the cDNA or gDNA that made up the material.

Original data processing: Quantification of nucleated cells was approximated via reference gene primer amplification. Libraries were prepared by immunoSEQ multiplex PCR; TCRdb keeps only in-frame clonotypes and omits some of them. V and J calls and clone size are as listed in that table; D and trimming were resolved from the DNA. The sample carries approximately 200,000 clones, around 83% recorded once. V shed 2 bases and J 2 bases; nucleotides not matched to a gene: 16. The CDR3 runs 20 residues. The germline gives CDR1 MNHNS, CDR2 SASEGT. The source of this sequence is a man in his forties or fifties with acute or convalescent COVID-19. Sequenced input: peripheral blood. J is TRBJ1-5 and V is TRBV6-1; 9 nucleotides line up with TRBD1. CDR3 sequence reads: CASSELPGTGRFGGNQPQHF. In nucleotides, the CDR3 is TGTGCCAGCAGTGAACTTCCCGGGACAGGGCGTTTTGGTGGCAATCAGCCCCAGCATTTT.